These 10 T cell receptor beta chains share one sample of origin, sequenced in a study of shared clonotypes between healthy human individuals. Data came from immunoSEQ multiplex PCR; TCRdb stores just in-frame clones and leaves some out. The top ten clones hold roughly 0.13% of a sample with 2 million to 2.5 million clones, almost 96% of them seen once. The specimen sequenced was naive CD4+ T cells sorted from blood. Subset of the sample: CD45RA+ positively selected. These receptors all stem from a man in his late teens or twenties in good health.

On this clone: Since a much larger clone is just one base distant, this may be a read error. Other DNA variants within this sample encode the same CDR3. This chain joins TRBV5-5 and TRBJ1-2, with D perhaps matching TRBD1 (6 bases). This CDR3 spans 13 amino acids. Germline lookup yields CDR1 SGHKS and CDR2 YYEKEE (reference sequence). Trimming shortened V by 4 bases and J by 2 bases, and 9 bases separated the two germline ends. CDR3 sequence: CASSPDRNYGYTF. The CDR3 region has the DNA TGTGCCAGCAGCCCCGACAGGAACTATGGCTACACCTTC.

This rearrangement joins TRBV7-3 to TRBJ2-3, with 9 bases fitting TRBD1. The CDR3 contains 14 residues. CDR1 SGHTA and CDR2 FQGTGA come from the germline V gene. V lost 5 bases and J lost 6; bases outside the gene matches: 6. This CDR3 reads CASSPGTGMDTQYF. In DNA form, the CDR3 reads TGTGCCAGCAGCCCCGGGACAGGGATGGATACGCAGTATTTT.

The CDR3 sequence: CASSSPRTGLGKTQYF. DNA for the CDR3: TGTGCCAGCAGTTCTCCCCGGACTGGCCTGGGGAAGACCCAGTACTTC. The chain is built from TRBV28 and TRBJ2-5; D is possibly TRBD2 (5 bases). The CDR3 extends over 16 amino acids. V was pared by 4 bases and J by 6 bases, with 21 bases between. Germline values: CDR1 MDHEN, CDR2 SYDVKM. Filled out from reference TRBV28 and TRBJ2-5, the complete variable domain reads DVKVTQSSRYLVKRTGEKVFLECVQDMDHENMFWYRQDPGLGLRLIYFSYDVKMKEKGDIPEGYSVSREKKERFSLILESASTNQTSMYLCASSSPRTGLGKTQYFGPGTRLLVL.

The J gene is TRBJ1-4, the V gene TRBV7-8; D is unclear. Looked up from germline, CDR1 is SGHVS and CDR2 is FQNEAQ. This CDR3 spans 15 amino acids. V lost 0 bases and J lost 5, with 10 bases in between. The CDR3 sequence is CASSLAGFRNEKLFF. The CDR3 nucleotides are TGTGCCAGCAGCTTAGCGGGATTCAGGAATGAAAAACTGTTTTTT.

The chain recombines TRBV6-1 with TRBJ1-5; 11 bases are a match to TRBD1. J lost 6 bases, V lost 4 bases, and 8 bases had no gene match. This CDR3 region has 16 residues. Germline lookup yields CDR1 MNHNS and CDR2 SASEGT. The CDR3 DNA reads as TGTGCCAGCAGTGGAGGACAGGGGGCGACGGGTCAGCCCCAGCATTTT. Its protein is CASSGGQGATGQPQHF.

V is TRBV29-1 and J is TRBJ1-5, with TRBD1 matching over 7 bases. Germline V lookup: CDR1 SQVTM, CDR2 ANQGSEA. The CDR3 has 13 residues. Losses at the gene ends were 4 bases for V and 3 bases for J; bases not matched to a gene: 3. DNA for the CDR3: TGCAGCGTTGCGACAGGGACCAATCAGCCCCAGCATTTT. Translating it yields CSVATGTNQPQHF. Full variable domain (missing parts from reference TRBV29-1 and TRBJ1-5): SAVISQKPSRDICQRGTSLTIQCQVDSQVTMMFWYRQQPGQSLTLIATANQGSEATYESGFVIDKFPISRPNLTFSTLTVSNMSPEDSSIYLCSVATGTNQPQHFGDGTRLSIL.

The chain carries TRBV7-6 and TRBJ2-3, with TRBD2 matching 9 bases. The CDR3 has 18 amino acids. With V trimmed by 3 bases and J by 4 bases, 14 bases remained unmatched. CDR1 SGHVS and CDR2 FNYEAQ come from the germline V gene. This CDR3 reads CASSLVSAGGLRSDTQYF. As DNA, the CDR3 is TGTGCCAGCAGCTTGGTTTCGGCGGGAGGGTTAAGATCAGATACGCAGTATTTT.

The J gene is TRBJ2-3, the V gene TRBV10-3, with 10 bases aligning to TRBD2. Germline loops: CDR1 ENHRY, CDR2 SYGVKD. CDR3 length: 15 amino acids. After removal of 4 bases from V and 1 base from J, the junction contained 2 bases not matched to a gene. Here the CDR3 reads CAISVGTSGTDTQYF. Here the CDR3 DNA reads TGTGCCATCAGTGTTGGGACTAGCGGCACAGATACGCAGTATTTT.

This sequence joins TRBV19 and TRBJ2-5; D not certain. CDR1 is LNHDA and CDR2 is SQIVND in the germline V gene (reference sequence). The CDR3 is 13 amino acids. V was clipped by 4 bases and J by 4 bases, with 10 bases between them. The CDR3 protein is CASSKWIGETQYF. CDR3 coding DNA: TGTGCCAGTAGTAAGTGGATCGGAGAGACCCAGTACTTC.

The chain has TRBV6-5 and TRBJ2-7; no firm D call. CDR3 length: 14 amino acids. Between the trimmed V and J ends, which lost 0 bases and 2 bases, there was a span of 8 bases. The V gene's germline CDR1 is MNHEY and CDR2 SVGAGI. Written as DNA, the CDR3 is TGTGCCAGCAGTTACTCCCTGGCCACCTACGAGCAGTACTTC. Protein sequence: CASSYSLATYEQYF.